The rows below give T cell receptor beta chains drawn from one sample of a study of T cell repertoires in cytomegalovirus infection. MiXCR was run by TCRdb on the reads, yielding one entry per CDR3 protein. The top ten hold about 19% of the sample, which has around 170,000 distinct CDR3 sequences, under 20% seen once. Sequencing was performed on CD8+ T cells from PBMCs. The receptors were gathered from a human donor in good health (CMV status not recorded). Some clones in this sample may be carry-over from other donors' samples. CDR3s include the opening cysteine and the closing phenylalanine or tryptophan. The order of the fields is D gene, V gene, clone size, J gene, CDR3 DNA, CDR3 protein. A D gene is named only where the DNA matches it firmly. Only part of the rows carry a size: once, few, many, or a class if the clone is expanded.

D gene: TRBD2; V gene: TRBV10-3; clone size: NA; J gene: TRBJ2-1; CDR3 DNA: TGTGCCATCAGTGAGTCCCCTAGCGGGGGGTACAATGAGCAGTTCTTC; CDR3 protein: CAISESPSGGYNEQFF
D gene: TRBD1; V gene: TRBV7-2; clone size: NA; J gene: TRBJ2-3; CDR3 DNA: TGTGCCAGCAGCTTAAGAGACAGGGTTTACACAGATACGCAGTATTTT; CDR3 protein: CASSLRDRVYTDTQYF
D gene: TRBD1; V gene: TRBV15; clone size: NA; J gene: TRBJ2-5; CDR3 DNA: TGTGCCACCAGCAGAGAAGACAGGGGGCTAGAGACCCAGTACTTC; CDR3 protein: CATSREDRGLETQYF
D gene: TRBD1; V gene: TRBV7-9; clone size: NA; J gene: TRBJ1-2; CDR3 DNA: TGTGCCAGCAGCTTCGACAGGGGGTTACTTGGCTACACCTTC; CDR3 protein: CASSFDRGLLGYTF
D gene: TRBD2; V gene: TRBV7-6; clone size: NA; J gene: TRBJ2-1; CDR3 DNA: TGTGCCAGCAGACCGCGCCTAGCGGGAGGGCCTTTAGATGAGCAGTTCTTC; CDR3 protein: CASRPRLAGGPLDEQFF
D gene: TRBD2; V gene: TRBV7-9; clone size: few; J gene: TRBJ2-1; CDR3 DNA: TGTGCCAGCAGCGTTAGCGGGAGCGGCAATGAGCAGTTCTTC; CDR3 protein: CASSVSGSGNEQFF
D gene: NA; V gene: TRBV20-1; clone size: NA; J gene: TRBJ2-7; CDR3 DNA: TGCAGTGCTAGGGTGAACCCCGAGGGGGCGGGAAACGAGCAGTACTTC; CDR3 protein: CSARVNPEGAGNEQYF
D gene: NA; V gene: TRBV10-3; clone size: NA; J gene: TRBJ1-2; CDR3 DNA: TGTGCCATCAGTGAGTCGGTGTGGAACTATGGCTACACCTTC; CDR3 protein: CAISESVWNYGYTF
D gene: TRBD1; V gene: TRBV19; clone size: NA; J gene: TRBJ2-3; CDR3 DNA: TGTGCCAGTAGAGAGGACAGGGCCAGAGATACGCAGTATTTT; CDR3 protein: CASREDRARDTQYF
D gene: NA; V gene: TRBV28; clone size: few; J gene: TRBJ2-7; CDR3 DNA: TGTGCCAGCGGCGGAAGGGGTTGGTACGAGCAGTACTTC; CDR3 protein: CASGGRGWYEQYF
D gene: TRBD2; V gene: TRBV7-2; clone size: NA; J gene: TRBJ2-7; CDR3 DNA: TGTGCCAGCCGTCTGAGCGGGGGGGAAAACTCCTACGAGCAGTACTTC; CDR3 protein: CASRLSGGENSYEQYF
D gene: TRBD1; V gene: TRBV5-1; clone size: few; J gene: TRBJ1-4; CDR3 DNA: TGCGCCAGCAGCCGTGACAGGGATGAAAAACTGTTTTTT; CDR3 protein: CASSRDRDEKLFF
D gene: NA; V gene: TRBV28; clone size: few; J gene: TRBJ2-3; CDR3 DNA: TGTGCCAGCAGTTACGGTTGGGCAGATACGCAGTATTTT; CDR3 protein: CASSYGWADTQYF
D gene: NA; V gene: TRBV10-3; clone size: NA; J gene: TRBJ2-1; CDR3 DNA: TGTGCCATCAGTGAGTCGGGGGGCAATGAGCAGTTCTTC; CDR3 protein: CAISESGGNEQFF
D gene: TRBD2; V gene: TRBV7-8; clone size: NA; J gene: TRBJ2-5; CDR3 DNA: TGTGCCAGCAGTCCGACTAGCGGGAAAGGCGAGACCCAGTACTTC; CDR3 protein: CASSPTSGKGETQYF
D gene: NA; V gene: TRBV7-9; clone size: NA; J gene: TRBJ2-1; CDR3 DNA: TGTGCCAGCAGCCAGAAGTCCTCGGGCGAGCAGTTCTTC; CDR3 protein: CASSQKSSGEQFF
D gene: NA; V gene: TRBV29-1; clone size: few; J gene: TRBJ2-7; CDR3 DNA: TGCAGCGTTGAATCACAGGGAATGACCTACGAGCAGTACTTC; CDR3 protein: CSVESQGMTYEQYF
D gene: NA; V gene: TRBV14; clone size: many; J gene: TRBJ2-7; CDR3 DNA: TGTGCCAGCAGCCACCAAGGGGGGAGGGCCTACGAGCAGTACTTC; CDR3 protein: CASSHQGGRAYEQYF
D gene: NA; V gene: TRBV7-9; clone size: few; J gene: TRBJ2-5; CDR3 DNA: TGTGCCAGCAGCTCCATTCCTAGCCGAGAGACCCAGTACTTC; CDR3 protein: CASSSIPSRETQYF
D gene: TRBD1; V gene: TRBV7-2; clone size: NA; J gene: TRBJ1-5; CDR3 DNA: TGTGCCAGCAGCTCCGAATTCAGGGGGAGCAATCAGCCCCAGCATTTT; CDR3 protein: CASSSEFRGSNQPQHF
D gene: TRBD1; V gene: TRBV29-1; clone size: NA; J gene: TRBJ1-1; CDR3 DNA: TGCAGCGTTGACGGACAGGGGCAGGCTTTCTTT; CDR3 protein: CSVDGQGQAFF
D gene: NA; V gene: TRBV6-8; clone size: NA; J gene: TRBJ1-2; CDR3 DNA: TGTGCCAGCAGCAGACGACAGTTCTATGGCTACACCTTC; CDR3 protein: CASSRRQFYGYTF
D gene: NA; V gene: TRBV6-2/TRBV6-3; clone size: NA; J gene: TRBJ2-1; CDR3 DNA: TGTGCCAGCAGTTACGACGGCCAGGGTGGTGTTTATGAGCAGTTCTTC; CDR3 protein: CASSYDGQGGVYEQFF
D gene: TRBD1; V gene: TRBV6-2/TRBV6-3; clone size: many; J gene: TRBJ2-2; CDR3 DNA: TGTGCCAGCAGTTACTCTTTACAGGGGACCGGGGAGCTGTTTTTT; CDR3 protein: CASSYSLQGTGELFF
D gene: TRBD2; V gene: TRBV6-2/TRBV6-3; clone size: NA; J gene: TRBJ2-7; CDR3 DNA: TGTGCCAGCAGTTACTCCGCACGGGAGGGCTCCTACGAGCAGTACTTC; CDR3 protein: CASSYSAREGSYEQYF
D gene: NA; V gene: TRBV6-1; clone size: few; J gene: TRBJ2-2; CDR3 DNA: TGTGCCAGCCGACTGAGACTGAACACCGGGGAGCTGTTTTTT; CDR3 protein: CASRLRLNTGELFF
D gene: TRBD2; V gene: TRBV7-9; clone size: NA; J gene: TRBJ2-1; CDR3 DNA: TGTGCCAGCAGCCATAGCGGGGGACCTTACAATGAGCAGTTCTTC; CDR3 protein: CASSHSGGPYNEQFF
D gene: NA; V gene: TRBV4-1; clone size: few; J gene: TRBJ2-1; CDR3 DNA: TGCGCCAGCAGCCAAGGGCAGGGGTGGGTCAATGAGCAGTTCTTC; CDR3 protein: CASSQGQGWVNEQFF
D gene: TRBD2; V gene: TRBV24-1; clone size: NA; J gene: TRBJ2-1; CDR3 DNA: TGTGCCACCAGTGACCCGTCGGGAGCGGGAGGGCCAAGTGAGCAGTTCTTC; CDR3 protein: CATSDPSGAGGPSEQFF
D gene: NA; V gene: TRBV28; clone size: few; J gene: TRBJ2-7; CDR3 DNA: TGTGCCAGCAGCCCTGGGACAACCTACGAGCAGTACTTC; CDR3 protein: CASSPGTTYEQYF
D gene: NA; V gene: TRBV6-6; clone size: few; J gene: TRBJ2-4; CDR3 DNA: TGTGCCAGCGGTCCACTAGCCAAAAACATTCAGTACTTC; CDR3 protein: CASGPLAKNIQYF
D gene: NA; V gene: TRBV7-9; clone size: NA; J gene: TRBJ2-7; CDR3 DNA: TGTGCCAGCAGCGCCGGAGGACAGTTCAGCTCCTACGAGCAGTACTTC; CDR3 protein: CASSAGGQFSSYEQYF
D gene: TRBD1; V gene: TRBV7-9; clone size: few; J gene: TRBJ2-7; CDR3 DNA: TGTGCCAGCAGACAGGGGGGTTTGTCCTACGAGCAGTACTTC; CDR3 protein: CASRQGGLSYEQYF
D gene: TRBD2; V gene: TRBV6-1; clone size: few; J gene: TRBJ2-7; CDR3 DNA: TGTGCCAGCAGCCCGGGGGGATCCATCGAGCAGTACTTC; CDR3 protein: CASSPGGSIEQYF
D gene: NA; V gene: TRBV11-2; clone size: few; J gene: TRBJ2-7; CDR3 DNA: TGTGCCAGCAGCGATGACAGAAGCTACGAGCAGTACTTC; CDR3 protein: CASSDDRSYEQYF
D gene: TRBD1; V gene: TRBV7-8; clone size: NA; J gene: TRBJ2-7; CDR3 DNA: TGTGCCAGCAGCTTTCCGGGACAGTTAAGCTCCTACGAGCAGTACTTC; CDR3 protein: CASSFPGQLSSYEQYF
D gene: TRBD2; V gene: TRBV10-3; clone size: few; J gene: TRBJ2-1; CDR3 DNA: TGTGCCAGCAGCGGGATATACAATGAGCAGTTCTTC; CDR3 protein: CASSGIYNEQFF
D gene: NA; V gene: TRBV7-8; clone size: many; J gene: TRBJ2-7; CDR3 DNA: TGTGCCAGCAGTCCTGTCCAGGGGAACTCCTACGAGCAGTACTTC; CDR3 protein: CASSPVQGNSYEQYF
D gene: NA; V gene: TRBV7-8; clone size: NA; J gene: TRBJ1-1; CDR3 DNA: TGTGCCAGCAGCCAACTAGGGGACGCTGAAGCTTTCTTT; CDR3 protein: CASSQLGDAEAFF
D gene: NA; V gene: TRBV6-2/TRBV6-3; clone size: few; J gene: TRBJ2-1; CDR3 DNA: TGTGCCAGCAGTTACAAGGCGATCAATGAGCAGTTCTTC; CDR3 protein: CASSYKAINEQFF
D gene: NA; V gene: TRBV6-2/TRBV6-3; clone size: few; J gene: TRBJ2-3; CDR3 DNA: TGTGCCAGCAGTAGATCGGACCAGTTGACAGATACGCAGTATTTT; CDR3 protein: CASSRSDQLTDTQYF
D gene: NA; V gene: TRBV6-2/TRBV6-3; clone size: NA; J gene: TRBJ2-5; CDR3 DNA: TGTGCCAGCAGTCCTCTACAGGGACAAGAGACCCAGTACTTC; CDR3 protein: CASSPLQGQETQYF
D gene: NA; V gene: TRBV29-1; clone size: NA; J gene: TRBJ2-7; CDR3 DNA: TGCAGCGTTGTGGACAGCTCCTACGAGCAGTACTTC; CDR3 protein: CSVVDSSYEQYF
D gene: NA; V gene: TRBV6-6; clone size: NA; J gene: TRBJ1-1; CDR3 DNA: TGTGCCAGCAGGGTGGGGATGAACACTGAAGCTTTCTTT; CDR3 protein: CASRVGMNTEAFF
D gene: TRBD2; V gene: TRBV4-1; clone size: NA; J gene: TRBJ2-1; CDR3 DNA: TGCGCCAGCAGCCAAGGGTCTAGCGGGAGACCGAATGAGCAGTTCTTC; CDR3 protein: CASSQGSSGRPNEQFF